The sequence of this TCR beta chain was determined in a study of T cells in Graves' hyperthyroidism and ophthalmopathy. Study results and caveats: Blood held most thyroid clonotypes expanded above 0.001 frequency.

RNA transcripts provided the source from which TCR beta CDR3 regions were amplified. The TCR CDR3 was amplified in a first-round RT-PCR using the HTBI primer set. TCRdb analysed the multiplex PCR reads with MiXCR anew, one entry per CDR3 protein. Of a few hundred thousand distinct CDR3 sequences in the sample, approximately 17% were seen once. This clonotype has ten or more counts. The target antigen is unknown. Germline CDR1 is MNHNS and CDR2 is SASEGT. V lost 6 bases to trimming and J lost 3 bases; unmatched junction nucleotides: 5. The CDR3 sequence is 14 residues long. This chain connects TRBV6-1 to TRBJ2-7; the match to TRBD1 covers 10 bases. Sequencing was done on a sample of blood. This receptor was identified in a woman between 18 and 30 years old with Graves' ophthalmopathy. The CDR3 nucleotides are TGTGCCAGCAGCCCAGGACAGGGGGGCTACGAGCAGTACTTC. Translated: CASSPGQGGYEQYF.